This TCR beta chain came from a study of read filtering for tumor transcriptome and immune sequencing. Across the study: RNA-seq yielded only about 75 to 1,300 TCR reads, IR-seq about 3.5 to 10.27 million. Notes on the study in general: In IR-seq, single-read clonotypes were about 80% of clonotypes but approximately 4% of reads.

The library was built from approximately 400 ng RNA with molecular barcoded adaptors for alpha/delta and beta/gamma chains. TCRdb fed the reads into MiXCR, producing one record per CDR3 protein. This sample has 100,000 to 150,000 distinct CDR3 sequences, with approximately 13% found just once. This clonotype was observed many times. Its antigen is undetermined. The TCR sequence derives from a donor aged 40 or older with multiple myeloma. The sample consisted of a population of CD138-negative cells sorted from bone marrow.

The CDR3 spells CASSLGPHRLYNEQFF. The DNA of the CDR3 is TGTGCCAGCAGTCTCGGACCCCATCGCCTCTACAATGAGCAGTTCTTC. The chain recombines TRBV6-2 or TRBV6-3 with TRBJ2-1; D unresolved. V was shortened by 5 bases and J by 3 bases, with 17 bases between the two germline ends. The germline gives CDR1 MNHEY, CDR2 SVGEGT. CDR3 length: 16 amino acids.